These 20 T cell receptor beta chains were all obtained from the same sample, sequenced in a study of siplizumab effects on memory and regulatory T cells. Libraries were prepared by immunoSEQ multiplex PCR; TCRdb keeps only in-frame clonotypes and omits some of them. This sample has 94,000 or so clones, with approximately 96% found just once. The sequencing input was naive CD4+ T cells sorted from blood. These receptors originate from a human donor in good health.

The chain couples TRBV9 to TRBJ2-7, with 7 bases aligning to TRBD2. This CDR3 region has 15 residues. J lost 3 bases, V lost 0 bases, and 6 bases had no gene match. CDR1 and CDR2 (germline): SGDLS, YYNGEE. The CDR3 nucleotides read TGTGCCAGCAGCGTAGGGGGAGGGATTAACTACGAGCAGTACTTC. Protein sequence: CASSVGGGINYEQYF.

The chain joins TRBV7-3 to TRBJ2-3; 7 bases align to TRBD2. V was pared by 2 bases and J by 2 bases, with 4 bases of the junction left unmatched. The CDR3 runs 15 residues. Germline CDR1 reads SGHTA; CDR2 reads FQGTGA. The CDR3 is CASSLEAGVTDTQYF. The CDR3 coding sequence is TGTGCCAGCAGCTTAGAGGCGGGGGTCACAGATACGCAGTATTTT.

This clone appeared a few times. The rearrangement links TRBV29-1 to TRBJ1-2; D remains unclear. From germline, CDR1 is SQVTM and CDR2 ANQGSEA. Trimming shortened V by 6 bases and J by 2 bases, and 13 bases separated the two germline ends. This CDR3 region has 13 residues. The CDR3 DNA is TGCAGCGTAGCCCTTGAGAGAAACTATGGCTACACCTTC. Translating gives CSVALERNYGYTF.

This clone has just one count. The chain links TRBV9 to TRBJ1-1; D is unresolved. Germline V lookup: CDR1 SGDLS, CDR2 YYNGEE. This CDR3 is 15 amino acids long. V lost 0 bases to trimming and J lost 0 bases, with 9 bases between them. The CDR3 protein is CASSVESGVNTEAFF. The DNA for the CDR3 is TGTGCCAGCAGCGTAGAAAGCGGTGTGAACACTGAAGCTTTCTTT.

The gene calls are TRBV11-2 and TRBJ2-1; D remains unclear. The CDR3 runs to 12 residues. Germline V gene lookup returns CDR1 SGHAT and CDR2 FQNNGV. V lost 2 bases to trimming and J lost 6 bases, with 5 bases between them. The CDR3, as DNA: TGTGCCAGCAGCTTACTATTCAATGAGCAGTTCTTC. Protein: CASSLLFNEQFF.

J is TRBJ2-1 and V is TRBV28, with 7 bases that match TRBD2. The V segment lost 6 bases and the J segment 7 bases; nucleotides outside the gene matches: 6. The CDR3 extends over 13 amino acids. Germline CDR1 is MDHEN and CDR2 is SYDVKM. CDR3 protein: CASSLRGGNEQFF. The CDR3 coding sequence is TGTGCCAGCAGCCTGCGGGGAGGGAATGAGCAGTTCTTC.

The chain has TRBV30 and TRBJ1-2; 8 nucleotides line up with TRBD1. The CDR3 contains 17 residues. V shed 2 bases, J shed 4 bases, and the junction held 15 bases outside the gene matches. Germline V lookup: CDR1 GTSNPN, CDR2 SVGIG (reference sequence). The CDR3 sequence: CAWSPPDRVYTGYGYTF. Here the CDR3 DNA reads TGTGCCTGGAGTCCCCCGGACAGGGTTTATACCGGCTATGGCTACACCTTC. Using reference TRBV30 and TRBJ1-2 for the parts outside the CDR3, the full variable domain is SQTIHQWPATLVQPVGSPLSLECTVEGTSNPNLYWYRQAAGRGLQLLFYSVGIGQISSEVPQNLSASRPQDRQFILSSKKLLLSDSGFYLCAWSPPDRVYTGYGYTFGSGTRLTVV.

The genes are TRBV5-1 and TRBJ2-5; D is perhaps TRBD2 (6 bases). Trimming stripped 1 base from V and 3 bases from J, with 13 bases between. CDR1 is SGHRS, CDR2 YFSETQ, per germline. The CDR3 sequence is 15 residues long. Written as DNA, the CDR3 is TGCGCCAGCAGCTTGCTTGAGGGAGGCGAAGAGACCCAGTACTTC. Its protein is CASSLLEGGEETQYF.

The chain uses TRBV7-2 and TRBJ1-2; D gene uncertain. Between the trimmed V and J ends, which lost 3 bases and 4 bases, there was a span of 12 bases. CDR1 and CDR2 (germline): SGHTA, FQGNSA. The CDR3 has 14 residues. CDR3 nucleotide sequence: TGTGCCAGCAGCTTGGGCCCCGCGGCCTATGGCTACACCTTC. Protein: CASSLGPAAYGYTF.

The chain joins TRBV4-1 to TRBJ1-5; D is perhaps TRBD1 (5 bases). The germline gives CDR1 MGHRA, CDR2 YSYEKL. The length of the CDR3 is 13 residues. Trimming cost V 3 bases and J 7 bases, with 10 bases left between them. CDR3 nucleotides: TGCGCCAGCAGCCAGTCAAGGGGCCAGCCCCAGCATTTT. Its translation: CASSQSRGQPQHF.

The table lists this clone with a count of one. V gene TRBV28 combines with J gene TRBJ1-1, with D maybe TRBD1 (6 bases). The V end lost 1 base, the J end lost 1 base, and 10 bases lay between the germline ends. This CDR3 comprises 15 residues. Germline V CDR1 and CDR2: MDHEN, SYDVKM. CDR3 nucleotides: TGTGCCAGCAGTTTATTAGACAGGACGAACACTGAAGCTTTCTTT. Translated, it gives CASSLLDRTNTEAFF. Combining the CDR3 with reference TRBV28 and TRBJ1-1 gives the whole variable domain DVKVTQSSRYLVKRTGEKVFLECVQDMDHENMFWYRQDPGLGLRLIYFSYDVKMKEKGDIPEGYSVSREKKERFSLILESASTNQTSMYLCASSLLDRTNTEAFFGQGTRLTVV.

The chain recombines TRBV7-3 with TRBJ2-2; D gene unclear. The CDR3 length is 15 residues. V lost 5 bases to trimming and J lost 0 bases, with 10 bases between them. The germline V gene encodes CDR1 SGHTA and CDR2 FQGTGA. The CDR3 coding sequence is TGTGCCAGCAGCAGACACCCGACGAACACCGGGGAGCTGTTTTTT. It is translated as CASSRHPTNTGELFF. Based on the CDR3 plus reference TRBV7-3 and TRBJ2-2, the full variable domain is GAGVSQTPSNKVTEKGKYVELRCDPISGHTALYWYRQSLGQGPEFLIYFQGTGAADDSGLPNDRFFAVRPEGSVSTLKIQRTERGDSAVYLCASSRHPTNTGELFFGEGSRLTVL.

The chain couples TRBV5-1 to TRBJ2-2; D might be TRBD1 (6 bases). This CDR3 is 16 amino acids long. Trimming stripped 4 bases from V and 2 bases from J, with 15 bases between. Germline CDR1 SGHRS, CDR2 YFSETQ. The CDR3, as DNA: TGCGCCAGCAGCCGCTCAGGGGAGTTAAACACCGGGGAGCTGTTTTTT. This gives the protein CASSRSGELNTGELFF.

The chain is built from TRBV29-1 and TRBJ1-2; D unresolved. Germline V gene data show CDR1 as SQVTM and CDR2 as ANQGSEA. The V gene lost 4 bases and the J gene lost 5 bases, with 14 bases spanning the gap. The CDR3 runs 13 residues. For the CDR3, the DNA is TGCAGCGTTGTAAGGGCGGTGAGGTATGGCTACACCTTC. Its protein is CSVVRAVRYGYTF.

This chain connects TRBV10-3 to TRBJ1-1, with D possibly matching TRBD1 (5 bases). V lost 2 bases to trimming and J lost 10 bases, with 14 bases between them. This CDR3 spans 13 amino acids. CDR1 ENHRY and CDR2 SYGVKD come from the germline V gene. The CDR3 DNA reads as TGTGCCATCAGTGAGGGGCCAGGGTTACGAGCTTTCTTT. Protein: CAISEGPGLRAFF.

This clone was counted once. DNA for the CDR3: TGTGCCAGTAGTATAGATTCGGGGAAGATCACAGATACGCAGTATTTT. Translating it yields CASSIDSGKITDTQYF. The chain carries TRBV19 and TRBJ2-3, with a tentative D call TRBD2 (5 bases). Germline assignment: CDR1 LNHDA and CDR2 SQIVND (reference sequence). Trimming left V 0 bases short and J 2 bases short, with 12 bases between. The CDR3 length is 16 residues.

The chain uses TRBV6-6 and TRBJ1-6; TRBD1 might be the D (5 bases). V shed 4 bases and J shed 9 bases, with 13 bases lying between them. Germline V gene lookup returns CDR1 MNHNY and CDR2 SVGAGI (reference sequence). This CDR3 is 14 amino acids long. CDR3 protein: CASSFRTYLSPLHF. The CDR3 region has the DNA TGTGCCAGCAGTTTCAGGACATATCTTTCACCCCTCCACTTT.

The genes are TRBV29-1 and TRBJ1-5, with D tentatively TRBD1 (5 bases). CDR3 length: 15 amino acids. CDR1 is SQVTM and CDR2 is ANQGSEA in the germline V gene. Trimming removed 6 bases at V and 2 bases at J, with 17 bases between. The CDR3 reads CSVLPGGVGNQPQHF. The CDR3 DNA reads as TGCAGCGTCCTCCCCGGGGGGGTCGGCAATCAGCCCCAGCATTTT.

The chain carries TRBV7-3 and TRBJ2-1, with TRBD1 as a possible D gene (5 bases). Germline loops: CDR1 SGHTA, CDR2 FQGTGA. The CDR3 is 13 residues long. The ends were cut back, 1 base at V and 10 bases at J, with 11 bases in the middle. This CDR3 reads CASSLSPTVEQFF. In DNA, the CDR3 is TGTGCCAGCAGCTTAAGTCCGACAGTCGAGCAGTTCTTC.

The chain carries TRBV7-2 and TRBJ2-7; possibly TRBD1 or TRBD2 for D (5 bases each). The CDR3 has 15 residues. Looked up from germline, CDR1 is SGHTA and CDR2 is FQGNSA. Trimming took 2 bases from V and 2 from J, leaving 13 bases between them. The CDR3 nucleotides read TGTGCCAGCAGCTTATTATCCGGGGCAGCCTACGAGCAGTACTTC. It translates to CASSLLSGAAYEQYF.